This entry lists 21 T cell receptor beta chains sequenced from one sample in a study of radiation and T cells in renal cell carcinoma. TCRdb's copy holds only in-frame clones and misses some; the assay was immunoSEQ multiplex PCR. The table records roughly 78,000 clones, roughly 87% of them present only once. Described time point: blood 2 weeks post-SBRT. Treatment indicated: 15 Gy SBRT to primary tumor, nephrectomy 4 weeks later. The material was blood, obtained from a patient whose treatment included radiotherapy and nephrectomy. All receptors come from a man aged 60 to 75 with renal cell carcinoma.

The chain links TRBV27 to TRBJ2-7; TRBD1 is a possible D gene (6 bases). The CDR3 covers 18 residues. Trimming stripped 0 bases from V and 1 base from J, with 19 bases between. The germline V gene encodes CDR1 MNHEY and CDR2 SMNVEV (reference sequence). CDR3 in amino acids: CASSLSGTRGSPSYEQYF. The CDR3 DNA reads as TGTGCCAGCAGTTTATCGGGGACGAGGGGGTCTCCTTCCTACGAGCAGTACTTC.

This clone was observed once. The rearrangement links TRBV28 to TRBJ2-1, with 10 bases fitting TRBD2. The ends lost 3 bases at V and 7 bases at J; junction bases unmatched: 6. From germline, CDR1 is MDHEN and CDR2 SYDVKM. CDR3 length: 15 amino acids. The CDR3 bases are TGTGCCAGCAGTTTCGGGACTAGCGCCTCTAATGAGCAGTTCTTC. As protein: CASSFGTSASNEQFF.

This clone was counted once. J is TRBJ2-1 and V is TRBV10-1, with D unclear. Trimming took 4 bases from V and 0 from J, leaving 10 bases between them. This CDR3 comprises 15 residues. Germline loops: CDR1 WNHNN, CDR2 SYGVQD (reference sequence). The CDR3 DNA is TGCGCCAGCAGTGGAGGCCTCAGCTCCTACAATGAGCAGTTCTTC. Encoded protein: CASSGGLSSYNEQFF.

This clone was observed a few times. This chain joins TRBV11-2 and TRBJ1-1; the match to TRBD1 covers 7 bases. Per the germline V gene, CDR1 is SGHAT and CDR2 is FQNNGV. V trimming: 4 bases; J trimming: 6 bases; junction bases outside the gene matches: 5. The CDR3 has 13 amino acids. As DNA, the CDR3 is TGTGCCAGCAGCTCCTACAGGGGCCCTGAAGCTTTCTTT. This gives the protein CASSSYRGPEAFF.

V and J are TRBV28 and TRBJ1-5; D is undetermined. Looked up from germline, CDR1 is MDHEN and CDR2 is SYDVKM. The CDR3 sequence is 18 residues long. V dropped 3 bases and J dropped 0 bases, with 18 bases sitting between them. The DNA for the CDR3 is TGTGCCAGCAGTTTGTTAGGTACACGGGCCCTTAGCAATCAGCCCCAGCATTTT. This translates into CASSLLGTRALSNQPQHF. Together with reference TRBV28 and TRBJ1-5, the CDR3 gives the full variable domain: DVKVTQSSRYLVKRTGEKVFLECVQDMDHENMFWYRQDPGLGLRLIYFSYDVKMKEKGDIPEGYSVSREKKERFSLILESASTNQTSMYLCASSLLGTRALSNQPQHFGDGTRLSIL.

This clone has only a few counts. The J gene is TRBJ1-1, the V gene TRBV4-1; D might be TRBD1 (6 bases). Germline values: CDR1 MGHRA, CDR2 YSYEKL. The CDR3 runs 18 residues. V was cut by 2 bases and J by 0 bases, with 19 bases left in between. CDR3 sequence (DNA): TGCGCCAGCAGCCAACGGGGCTCGACAGGACTAATGAACACTGAAGCTTTCTTT. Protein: CASSQRGSTGLMNTEAFF.

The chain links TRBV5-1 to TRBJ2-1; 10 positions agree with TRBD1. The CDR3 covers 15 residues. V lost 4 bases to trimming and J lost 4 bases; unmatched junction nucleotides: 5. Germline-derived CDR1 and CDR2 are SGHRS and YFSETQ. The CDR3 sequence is CASSHRDRGYNEQFF. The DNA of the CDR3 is TGCGCCAGCAGCCACCGGGACAGGGGTTACAATGAGCAGTTCTTC.

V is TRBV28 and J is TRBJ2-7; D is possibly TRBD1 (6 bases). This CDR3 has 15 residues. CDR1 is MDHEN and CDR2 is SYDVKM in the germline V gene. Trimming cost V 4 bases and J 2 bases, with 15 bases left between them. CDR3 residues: CASSSPGQLTYEQYF. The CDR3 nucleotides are TGTGCCAGCAGTTCACCGGGACAACTAACCTACGAGCAGTACTTC. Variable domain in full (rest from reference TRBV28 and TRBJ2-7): DVKVTQSSRYLVKRTGEKVFLECVQDMDHENMFWYRQDPGLGLRLIYFSYDVKMKEKGDIPEGYSVSREKKERFSLILESASTNQTSMYLCASSSPGQLTYEQYFGPGTRLTVT.

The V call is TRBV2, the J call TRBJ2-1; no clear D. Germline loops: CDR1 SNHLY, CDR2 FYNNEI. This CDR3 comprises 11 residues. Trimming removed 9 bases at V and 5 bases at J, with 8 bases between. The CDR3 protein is CARDKHNEQFF. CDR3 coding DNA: TGTGCCAGGGATAAGCACAATGAGCAGTTCTTC.

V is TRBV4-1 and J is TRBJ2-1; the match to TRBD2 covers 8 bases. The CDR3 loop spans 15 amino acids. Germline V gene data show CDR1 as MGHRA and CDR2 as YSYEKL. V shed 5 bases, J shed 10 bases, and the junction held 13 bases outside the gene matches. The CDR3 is CASSAVGRGAPEQFF. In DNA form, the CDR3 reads TGCGCCAGCAGCGCCGTGGGGCGGGGGGCCCCGGAGCAGTTCTTC.

The CDR3: CASSPYILRDEQYF. CDR3 nucleotide sequence: TGCGCCAGCAGCCCATATATCTTAAGGGACGAGCAGTACTTC. The chain joins TRBV5-1 to TRBJ2-7; D not resolved. V lost 4 bases to trimming and J lost 5 bases, with 16 bases between them. This CDR3 contains 14 residues. Germline CDR1 SGHRS, CDR2 YFSETQ.

The DNA for the CDR3 is TGTGCCAGCAGTTCACAGGTTCCCCAGCATTTT. Its protein product is CASSSQVPQHF. The chain couples TRBV28 to TRBJ1-5; D is perhaps TRBD1 (5 bases). With 4 bases removed from V and 10 bases from J, the gap between germline ends came to 8 bases. The CDR3 sequence is 11 residues long. The germline V gene encodes CDR1 MDHEN and CDR2 SYDVKM.

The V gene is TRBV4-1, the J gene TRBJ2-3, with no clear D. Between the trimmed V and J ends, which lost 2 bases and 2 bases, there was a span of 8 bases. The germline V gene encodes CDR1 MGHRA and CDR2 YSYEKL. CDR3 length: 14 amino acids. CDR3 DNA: TGCGCCAGCAGCCAAACTCCGGACACAGATACGCAGTATTTT. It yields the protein CASSQTPDTDTQYF.

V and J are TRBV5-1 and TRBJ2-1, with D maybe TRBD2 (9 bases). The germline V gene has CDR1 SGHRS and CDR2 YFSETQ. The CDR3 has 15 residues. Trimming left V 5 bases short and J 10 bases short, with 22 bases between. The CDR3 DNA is TGCGCCAGCAGTCCAGGACAGGGCCTAGCGGGAGAGCAGTTCTTC. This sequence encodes CASSPGQGLAGEQFF. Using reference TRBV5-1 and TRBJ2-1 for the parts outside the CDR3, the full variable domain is KAGVTQTPRYLIKTRGQQVTLSCSPISGHRSVSWYQQTPGQGLQFLFEYFSETQRNKGNFPGRFSGRQFSNSRSEMNVSTLELGDSALYLCASSPGQGLAGEQFFGPGTRLTVL.

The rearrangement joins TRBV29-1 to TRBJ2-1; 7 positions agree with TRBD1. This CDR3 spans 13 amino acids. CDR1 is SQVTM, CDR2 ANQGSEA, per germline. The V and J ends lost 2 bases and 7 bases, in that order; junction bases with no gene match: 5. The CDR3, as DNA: TGCAGCGTTGAAAGGGCACAGGGGAATGAGCAGTTCTTC. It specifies CSVERAQGNEQFF.

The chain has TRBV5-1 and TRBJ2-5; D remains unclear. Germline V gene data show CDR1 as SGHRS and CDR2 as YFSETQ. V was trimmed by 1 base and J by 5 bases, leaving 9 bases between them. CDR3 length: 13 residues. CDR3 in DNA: TGCGCCAGCAGCTTGACCCCGACGGAGACCCAGTACTTC. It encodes CASSLTPTETQYF.

CDR3 sequence: CASRPGQGVAGELFF. The CDR3 DNA follows: TGTGCCAGCAGGCCGGGACAGGGTGTGGCCGGGGAGCTGTTTTTT. This sequence joins TRBV6-1 and TRBJ2-2; 9 bases are a match to TRBD1. The germline V gene encodes CDR1 MNHNS and CDR2 SASEGT. The CDR3 totals 15 residues. The V segment lost 6 bases and the J segment 6 bases; nucleotides outside the gene matches: 8.

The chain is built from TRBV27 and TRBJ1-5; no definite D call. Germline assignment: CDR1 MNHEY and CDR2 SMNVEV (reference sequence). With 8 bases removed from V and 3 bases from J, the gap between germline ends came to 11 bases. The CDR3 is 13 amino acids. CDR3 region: CASRGPFNQPQHF. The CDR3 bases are TGTGCCAGCCGAGGGCCGTTCAATCAGCCCCAGCATTTT.

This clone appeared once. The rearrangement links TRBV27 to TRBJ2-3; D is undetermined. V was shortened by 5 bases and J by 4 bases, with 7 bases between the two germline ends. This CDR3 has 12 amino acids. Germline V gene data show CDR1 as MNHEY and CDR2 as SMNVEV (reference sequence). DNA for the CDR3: TGTGCCAGCAGTCCCACGTCAGATACGCAGTATTTT. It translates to CASSPTSDTQYF.

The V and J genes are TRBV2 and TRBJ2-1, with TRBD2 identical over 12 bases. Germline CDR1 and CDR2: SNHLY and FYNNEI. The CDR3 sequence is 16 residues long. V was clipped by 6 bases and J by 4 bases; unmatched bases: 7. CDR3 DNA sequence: TGTGCCAGCAGCCAGGATACTAGCGGGAGGTACAATGAGCAGTTCTTC. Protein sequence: CASSQDTSGRYNEQFF.

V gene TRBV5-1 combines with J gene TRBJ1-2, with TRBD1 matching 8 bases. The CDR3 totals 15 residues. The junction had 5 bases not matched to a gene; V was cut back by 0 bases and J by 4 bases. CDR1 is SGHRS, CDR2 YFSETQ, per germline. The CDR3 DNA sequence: TGCGCCAGCAGCTTGGCAACAGGGGGGCTCTATGGCTACACCTTC. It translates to CASSLATGGLYGYTF. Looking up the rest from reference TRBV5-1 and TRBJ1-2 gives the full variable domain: KAGVTQTPRYLIKTRGQQVTLSCSPISGHRSVSWYQQTPGQGLQFLFEYFSETQRNKGNFPGRFSGRQFSNSRSEMNVSTLELGDSALYLCASSLATGGLYGYTFGSGTRLTVV.